These 27 T cell receptor beta chains originate from one sample sequenced in a study of Ad26.COV2.S vaccination and SARS-CoV-2 variants. Treatment reported: roughly 19 received Ad26.COV2.S at low or high dose, single or two shots; 5 received placebo; per-sample allocation not given. Collection of samples fell on day 63 after the first vaccine or placebo injection. Sequencing used immunoSEQ multiplex PCR; TCRdb keeps in-frame clones, though not all of them. This table holds about 350,000 clones, around 88% found once. The sequencing here drew on peripheral blood, taken in a trial of Ad26.COV2.S vaccine versus placebo. The receptors shown here come from a person between 18 and 60 years old who received the Ad26.COV2.S COVID-19 vaccine or a placebo.

The chain has TRBV27 and TRBJ1-6; 11 bases match TRBD1. V shed 5 bases and J 7 bases; nucleotides not matched to a gene: 1. There are 14 residues in the CDR3. Germline V gene sequence: CDR1 MNHEY, CDR2 SMNVEV (reference sequence). The CDR3 protein is CASSGTGGNSPLHF. DNA for the CDR3: TGTGCCAGCAGTGGGACAGGGGGAAATTCACCCCTCCACTTT.

The chain uses TRBV11-2 and TRBJ2-3, with D possibly matching TRBD1 (6 bases). The CDR3 is 12 residues long. Germline assignment: CDR1 SGHAT and CDR2 FQNNGV. The ends were cut back, 5 bases at V and 6 bases at J, with 9 bases in the middle. CDR3 sequence (DNA): TGTGCCAGCAGCAAAGACAGGGATACGCAGTATTTT. Protein: CASSKDRDTQYF.

The chain is built from TRBV4-1 and TRBJ2-7, with 13 bases lining up with TRBD2. The V and J ends lost 4 bases and 4 bases, in that order; junction bases with no gene match: 10. The CDR3 is made up of 17 amino acids. Germline lookup yields CDR1 MGHRA and CDR2 YSYEKL. CDR3 in DNA: TGCGCCAGCAGCCGATCAGGACTAGCGGGAGACTGGTACGAGCAGTACTTC. Translating it yields CASSRSGLAGDWYEQYF.

The chain recombines TRBV27 with TRBJ2-3; D gene ambiguous. The CDR3 spans 12 residues. V was trimmed by 6 bases and J by 4 bases, leaving 8 bases between them. Germline V gives CDR1 MNHEY, CDR2 SMNVEV (reference sequence). The CDR3 protein is CASSIGSDTQYF. The CDR3 DNA reads as TGTGCCAGCAGCATAGGGTCAGATACGCAGTATTTT.

The count of this clone is one. V and J are TRBV27 and TRBJ2-7, with TRBD1 matching 7 bases. CDR1 MNHEY and CDR2 SMNVEV come from the germline V gene (reference sequence). V lost 1 base and J lost 0; bases outside the gene matches: 3. This CDR3 contains 15 residues. The DNA of the CDR3 is TGTGCCAGCAGTTTATTCGGGACAGTCTCCTACGAGCAGTACTTC. It codes for CASSLFGTVSYEQYF.

The chain combines TRBV5-1 with TRBJ2-7; D is undetermined. CDR1 and CDR2 from the germline V gene are SGHRS and YFSETQ. The CDR3 extends over 12 amino acids. Trimming took off 1 base at V and 4 bases at J, with 6 bases between the two ends. The CDR3 DNA reads as TGCGCCAGCAGCTTGCCAGTTTACGAGCAGTACTTC. It specifies CASSLPVYEQYF.

The rearrangement joins TRBV29-1 to TRBJ2-1, with 10 bases matching TRBD2. The CDR3 extends over 14 amino acids. V lost 7 bases to trimming and J lost 3 bases; unmatched junction nucleotides: 6. The V gene's germline CDR1 is SQVTM and CDR2 ANQGSEA. The CDR3, as DNA: TGCAGCGCCAAACTAGCGGGGCTCTACAATGAGCAGTTCTTC. Amino acid sequence: CSAKLAGLYNEQFF.

Concerning this clone: Other DNA sequences within the sample encode an identical CDR3. The chain uses TRBV27 and TRBJ2-3; maybe TRBD1 (6 bases). The V gene lost 2 bases and the J gene lost 9 bases, with 6 bases spanning the gap. Per germline, CDR1 MNHEY and CDR2 SMNVEV (reference sequence). The CDR3 sequence is 11 residues long. CDR3 region: CASSLGGTQYF. CDR3 nucleotide sequence: TGTGCCAGCAGTTTAGGGGGCACGCAGTATTTT.

This clone showed up just a few times. In DNA form, the CDR3 reads TGTGCCAGCAGCTTAATGGACAGGGGGCACAGTGAAGCTTTCTTT. It encodes CASSLMDRGHSEAFF. This chain uses TRBV7-2 with TRBJ1-1; 11 nucleotides line up with TRBD1. V gave up 2 bases and J gave up 7 bases; unmatched junction bases: 6. The germline V gene has CDR1 SGHTA and CDR2 FQGNSA. The CDR3 totals 15 residues.

V usage is TRBV5-1 and J usage is TRBJ2-7; 7 bases are a match to TRBD1. The V gene's germline CDR1 is SGHRS and CDR2 YFSETQ. CDR3 size: 14 residues. The V and J ends lost 0 bases and 6 bases, in that order; junction bases with no gene match: 6. CDR3 bases: TGCGCCAGCAGCTTGGATTACAGGGGCGGCGAGCAGTACTTC. Translating gives CASSLDYRGGEQYF.

The chain has TRBV18 and TRBJ1-2, with 7 bases that match TRBD1. With V trimmed by 2 bases and J by 0 bases, 6 bases remained unmatched. Per the germline V gene, CDR1 is KGHSH and CDR2 is LQKENI. This CDR3 has 16 residues. CDR3 loop: CASSPTGTAANYGYTF. The CDR3 DNA follows: TGTGCCAGCTCACCAACCGGGACAGCAGCTAACTATGGCTACACCTTC.

This sequence joins TRBV3-1 (or the pseudogene TRBV3-2) and TRBJ2-7, with 9 nucleotides matching TRBD1. V was pared by 3 bases and J by 6 bases, with 6 bases of the junction left unmatched. The germline V gene has CDR1 LGHDT and CDR2 YNNKEL (reference sequence). This CDR3 is built from 14 residues. CDR3 region: CASSQGTGSIEQYF. The CDR3 nucleotides are TGTGCCAGCAGCCAGGGGACAGGGTCGATCGAGCAGTACTTC.

The chain couples TRBV28 to TRBJ1-1; no clear D. CDR3 length equals 16 residues. Trimming left V 2 bases short and J 1 base short, with 14 bases between. Germline V gene sequence: CDR1 MDHEN, CDR2 SYDVKM. The CDR3, as DNA: TGTGCCAGCAGTTTAGATTTTAGGGTCACGAACACTGAAGCTTTCTTT. Protein: CASSLDFRVTNTEAFF. Combining the CDR3 with reference TRBV28 and TRBJ1-1 gives the whole variable domain DVKVTQSSRYLVKRTGEKVFLECVQDMDHENMFWYRQDPGLGLRLIYFSYDVKMKEKGDIPEGYSVSREKKERFSLILESASTNQTSMYLCASSLDFRVTNTEAFFGQGTRLTVV.

The rearrangement joins TRBV28 to TRBJ2-7; D remains unclear. The germline V gene has CDR1 MDHEN and CDR2 SYDVKM. The germline V and J ends were trimmed by 8 bases and 0 bases, with 17 bases remaining between them. This CDR3 is 15 amino acids long. CDR3 DNA: TGTGCCAGCGGATCTGGAACCCGGAGCTCCTACGAGCAGTACTTC. It is translated as CASGSGTRSSYEQYF.

The chain joins TRBV6-5 to TRBJ1-1; D is perhaps TRBD1 (5 bases). The V end lost 5 bases, the J end lost 7 bases, and 14 bases lay between the germline ends. CDR3 length equals 13 residues. CDR1 MNHEY and CDR2 SVGAGI come from the germline V gene. CDR3 residues: CASSPFREVEAFF. In nucleotides, the CDR3 is TGTGCCAGCAGTCCATTCAGGGAGGTTGAAGCTTTCTTT.

This clone was counted only a few times. This chain joins TRBV3-1 (or the pseudogene TRBV3-2) and TRBJ2-7; D is possibly TRBD2 (6 bases). V was cut by 0 bases and J by 3 bases, with 15 bases left in between. The CDR3 is 16 residues long. CDR1 and CDR2 (germline): LGHDT, YNNKEL (reference sequence). CDR3 in DNA: TGTGCCAGCAGCCAAGATGCGGGGATCTTTGACTACGAGCAGTACTTC. Protein: CASSQDAGIFDYEQYF.

The chain joins TRBV6-5 to TRBJ2-4; D may be TRBD1 or TRBD2 (5 bases each). Germline CDR1 reads MNHEY; CDR2 reads SVGAGI. This CDR3 contains 15 residues. V lost 6 bases and J 4 bases, leaving 16 bases between the germline ends. This chain's CDR3 is CASSPFSGTKNIQYF. Written as DNA, the CDR3 is TGTGCCAGCAGCCCCTTTTCGGGGACGAAAAACATTCAGTACTTC.

The chain is built from TRBV27 and TRBJ1-3; unclear D gene. V was cut by 0 bases and J by 4 bases, with 10 bases left in between. The length of the CDR3 is 15 residues. Per the germline V gene, CDR1 is MNHEY and CDR2 is SMNVEV (reference sequence). The CDR3 region has the DNA TGTGCCAGCAGTTTATCGAGGGCTCCAGGAAACACCATATATTTT. Translating gives CASSLSRAPGNTIYF.

This clone was counted a single time. This chain connects TRBV29-1 to TRBJ1-2; D possibly corresponds to TRBD1 (6 bases). CDR1 is SQVTM and CDR2 is ANQGSEA in the germline V gene. Trimming pared 6 bases from V and 1 base from J, leaving 15 bases between. The CDR3 contains 14 residues. CDR3 in DNA: TGCAGCGTGCTTACAGGGAGCGGTAACTATGGCTACACCTTC. This codes for CSVLTGSGNYGYTF.

The chain has TRBV12-3 or TRBV12-4 and TRBJ1-1; unclear D gene. The CDR3 runs to 13 residues. Trimming took off 3 bases at V and 5 bases at J, with 10 bases between the two ends. The CDR3: CASSFRRGTEAFF. Here the CDR3 DNA reads TGTGCCAGCAGTTTCAGGCGCGGGACTGAAGCTTTCTTT.

The J gene is TRBJ1-1, the V gene TRBV5-1; unclear D gene. Germline V gene data show CDR1 as SGHRS and CDR2 as YFSETQ. This CDR3 is built from 13 residues. Deletions cut 3 bases from V and 5 bases from J, with 11 bases between. The CDR3 DNA sequence: TGCGCCAGCAGCTCCGAATACAGAACTGAAGCTTTCTTT. Translated: CASSSEYRTEAFF.

The chain joins TRBV24-1 to TRBJ1-2; 8 bases line up with TRBD1. J was trimmed by 6 bases and V by 4 bases; bases with no gene match: 6. CDR3 length: 14 amino acids. Germline CDR1 and CDR2: KGHDR and SFDVKD. CDR3 loop: CATSEPDRDNGYTF. CDR3 in DNA: TGTGCCACCAGTGAGCCGGACAGGGATAATGGCTACACCTTC.

V and J are TRBV7-3 and TRBJ1-6; the D is unclear. The CDR3 extends over 15 amino acids. V was cut by 4 bases and J by 6 bases, with 13 bases left in between. The germline V gene has CDR1 SGHTA and CDR2 FQGTGA. CDR3 coding DNA: TGTGCCAGCAGCTCCTCCGGGCGGTTTAATTCACCCCTCCACTTT. As protein: CASSSSGRFNSPLHF.

V usage is TRBV28 and J usage is TRBJ2-1; D remains ambiguous. Trimming took off 9 bases at V and 6 bases at J, with 9 bases between the two ends. The germline V gene has CDR1 MDHEN and CDR2 SYDVKM. The CDR3 totals 11 residues. CDR3 amino acids: CASRVLNEQFF. CDR3 bases: TGTGCCAGTCGGGTCCTCAATGAGCAGTTCTTC.

This clone was found once. This rearrangement joins TRBV5-4 to TRBJ2-7; possibly TRBD2 for D (6 bases). The CDR3 consists of 15 residues. V shed 1 base and J shed 3 bases, with 14 bases lying between them. Germline V gene data show CDR1 as SGHNT and CDR2 as YYREEE (reference sequence). In DNA, the CDR3 is TGTGCCAGCAGCTTGAGGGAGGTAGCTGGCTACGAGCAGTACTTC. This codes for CASSLREVAGYEQYF.

The chain couples TRBV4-3 to TRBJ2-3; D may be TRBD1 (6 bases). This CDR3 region has 18 residues. The ends were cut back, 2 bases at V and 2 bases at J, with 20 bases in the middle. The germline gives CDR1 LGHNA, CDR2 YSLEER. As DNA, the CDR3 is TGCGCCAGCAGCCAACAATCGCCAAGACAGGTACACACAGATACGCAGTATTTT. Translating it yields CASSQQSPRQVHTDTQYF.

This sequence joins TRBV6-5 and TRBJ1-6; 7 positions match TRBD1. There are 15 residues in the CDR3. Trimming took 6 bases from V and 5 from J; bases not matched to a gene: 7. Per germline, CDR1 MNHEY and CDR2 SVGAGI. The DNA of the CDR3 is TGTGCCAGCAGAATAGGACAGGTCAATAATTCACCCCTCCACTTT. It codes for CASRIGQVNNSPLHF.